The 16 T cell receptor beta chains listed next were all sequenced from one sample in a study of human T cells and chemical hapten exposure (dated by TCRdb to the early 2020s). This specimen's time point label, interpreted: patch test 3, about 24 weeks after DPC sensitization. The sample's treatment or condition label is to be understood as: therapeutic diphenylcyclopropenone sensitization with weekly scalp DPC. Library prep was done by RACE. Sequenced using a NextSeq 500. Using fastp at Q25 and MiXCR, TCRdb reprocessed the public reads and kept productive beta chains. Entries are consolidated by CDR3 protein sequence, retaining the most common genes and DNA. In all, the sample holds around 27,000 distinct CDR3 sequences, and approximately 6% of those were seen once. Of the sample, 4.5% to 6.5% is held by the ten largest clones. This material consisted of whole blood, taken in connection with sensitization to the hapten diphenylcyclopropenone (DPC). Receptor source: a man younger than 45 with alopecia areata. Some clones in this sample may be carry-over from other donors' samples.

This clonotype has at least ten counts. The chain is built from TRBV4-1 and TRBJ2-5, with D tentatively TRBD1 (5 bases). This CDR3 is built from 14 residues. The germline gives CDR1 MGHRA, CDR2 YSYEKL. Trimming stripped 4 bases from V and 3 bases from J, with 12 bases between. This chain's CDR3 is CASSPKGAEETQYF. As DNA, the CDR3 is TGCGCCAGCAGCCCTAAAGGGGCCGAAGAGACCCAGTACTTC.

This clonotype occurred many times. The chain employs TRBV6-6 and TRBJ2-7; weak D call: TRBD2 (6 bases). Trimming pared 5 bases from V and 3 bases from J, leaving 11 bases between. The CDR3 runs to 13 residues. Germline lookup yields CDR1 MNHNY and CDR2 SVGAGI (reference sequence). Here the CDR3 reads CASSHAGSYEQYF. The CDR3 DNA reads as TGTGCCAGCAGTCACGCGGGGAGCTACGAGCAGTACTTC.

This clonotype appeared many times. The genes are TRBV5-6 and TRBJ1-1; D is unresolved. The CDR3 is 14 residues long. Between the trimmed V and J ends, which lost 0 bases and 4 bases, there was a span of 10 bases. Germline V CDR1 and CDR2: SGHDT, YYEEEE. The CDR3 loop reads CASSLGQRGTEAFF. Written as DNA, the CDR3 is TGTGCCAGCAGCTTGGGCCAGCGGGGCACTGAAGCTTTCTTT.

Many counts were recorded for this clonotype. V and J are TRBV12-3 or TRBV12-4 and TRBJ1-1, with D uncertain. The CDR3 is 13 residues long. V was clipped by 0 bases and J by 1 base, with 3 bases between them. CDR3 region: CASSLARNTEAFF. The CDR3 DNA sequence: TGTGCCAGCAGTTTAGCCAGGAACACTGAAGCTTTCTTT.

This clonotype was observed many times. This chain joins TRBV3-1 and TRBJ2-6; no clear D. Germline assignment: CDR1 LGHDT and CDR2 YNNKEL (reference sequence). With 2 bases removed from V and 2 bases from J, the gap between germline ends came to 7 bases. This CDR3 region has 15 residues. The CDR3 DNA reads as TGTGCCAGCAGCCAACGGGTTACTGGGGCCAACGTCCTGACTTTC. Translated: CASSQRVTGANVLTF.

This clonotype was counted between two and nine times. The rearrangement joins TRBV4-2 to TRBJ1-2, with unresolved D. CDR1 is LGHNA, CDR2 YNFKEQ, per germline. The CDR3 contains 15 residues. V was trimmed by 0 bases and J by 4 bases, leaving 12 bases between them. CDR3 loop: CASSQESGSLYGYTF. The DNA of the CDR3 is TGTGCCAGCAGCCAAGAGTCAGGCAGCCTCTATGGCTACACCTTC.

This clonotype was detected ten times or more. This rearrangement joins TRBV24-1 to TRBJ1-1; 7 bases line up with TRBD1. V lost 5 bases to trimming and J lost 1 base; unmatched junction nucleotides: 3. The CDR3 extends over 14 amino acids. CDR1 and CDR2 (germline): KGHDR, SFDVKD. DNA for the CDR3: TGTGCCACCAGTGGAAACAGGGGGAACACTGAAGCTTTCTTT. This sequence encodes CATSGNRGNTEAFF.

V gene TRBV7-2 combines with J gene TRBJ1-3, with a weak D call TRBD1 (6 bases). There are 17 residues in the CDR3. In germline, CDR1 is SGHTA, CDR2 FQGNSA. V was trimmed by 5 bases and J by 4 bases, leaving 21 bases between them. CDR3 DNA: TGTGCCAGCAGCCCGCGCTACAGGGTAGCGGACGGAAACACCATATATTTT. Translating it yields CASSPRYRVADGNTIYF.

In this sample, this clonotype turned up many times. The chain uses TRBV30 and TRBJ1-2, with D perhaps TRBD1 (5 bases). The V gene lost 4 bases and the J gene lost 7 bases, with 22 bases spanning the gap. CDR1 is GTSNPN and CDR2 is SVGIG in the germline V gene (reference sequence). The CDR3 totals 15 residues. CDR3 coding DNA: TGTGCCTGGATTTCACCCGAAGGGGCCGGGGGTGGCTACACCTTC. Translation: CAWISPEGAGGGYTF.

Ten or more counts support this clonotype. The chain links TRBV19 to TRBJ2-1; 7 bases are a match to TRBD2. After removal of 3 bases from V and 4 bases from J, the junction contained 6 bases not matched to a gene. CDR1 LNHDA and CDR2 SQIVND come from the germline V gene (reference sequence). The CDR3 loop spans 15 amino acids. CDR3 loop: CASSISASGYNEQFF. DNA for the CDR3: TGTGCCAGTAGTATTTCCGCTAGCGGTTACAATGAGCAGTTCTTC.

This clonotype came up many times. The chain combines TRBV5-4 with TRBJ2-3; no clear D. Per germline, CDR1 SGHNT and CDR2 YYREEE (reference sequence). V dropped 0 bases and J dropped 4 bases, with 12 bases sitting between them. The length of the CDR3 is 15 residues. This CDR3 reads CASSLAGRMSDTQYF. DNA of the CDR3: TGTGCCAGCAGCTTGGCTGGCAGGATGTCAGATACGCAGTATTTT.

This clonotype was detected many times. The chain recombines TRBV24-1 with TRBJ2-3; D ambiguous. This CDR3 is built from 13 residues. Per the germline V gene, CDR1 is KGHDR and CDR2 is SFDVKD. Trimming removed 3 bases at V and 4 bases at J, with 7 bases between. CDR3 region: CATSDMVSDTQYF. DNA for the CDR3: TGTGCCACCAGTGATATGGTATCAGATACGCAGTATTTT.

Ten or more counts support this clonotype. V usage is TRBV6-2 or TRBV6-3 and J usage is TRBJ2-1; the D gene is possibly TRBD1 (5 bases). The CDR3 covers 16 residues. Trimming shortened V by 4 bases and J by 8 bases, and 21 bases separated the two germline ends. Looked up from germline, CDR1 is MNHEY and CDR2 is SVGEGT. The CDR3 here is CASSSETAREIDEQFF. For the CDR3, the DNA is TGTGCCAGCAGTTCCGAGACAGCGCGTGAGATCGATGAGCAGTTCTTC.

This clonotype was detected many times. V and J are TRBV29-1 and TRBJ1-1, with 10 bases aligning to TRBD1. The CDR3 is 16 amino acids. The junction had 10 bases not matched to a gene; V was cut back by 6 bases and J by 0 bases. Per germline, CDR1 SQVTM and CDR2 ANQGSEA. The CDR3 sequence: CSVGGQGNFLNTEAFF. CDR3 nucleotides: TGCAGCGTGGGGGGACAGGGGAATTTTTTGAACACTGAAGCTTTCTTT. Full variable domain (outside the CDR3, taken from reference TRBV29-1 and TRBJ1-1): SAVISQKPSRDICQRGTSLTIQCQVDSQVTMMFWYRQQPGQSLTLIATANQGSEATYESGFVIDKFPISRPNLTFSTLTVSNMSPEDSSIYLCSVGGQGNFLNTEAFFGQGTRLTVV.

This clonotype was observed many times. The V gene is TRBV11-2, the J gene TRBJ2-7; 10 nucleotides line up with TRBD1. The J segment lost 0 bases and the V segment lost 5 bases, leaving 4 bases of the junction unmatched. CDR1 is SGHAT, CDR2 FQNNGV, per germline. There are 15 residues in the CDR3. The CDR3 DNA sequence: TGTGCCAGCAGCCCGCGGGACAGGGGCTCCTACGAGCAGTACTTC. Protein: CASSPRDRGSYEQYF. Using reference TRBV11-2 and TRBJ2-7 for the parts outside the CDR3, the full variable domain is EAGVAQSPRYKIIEKRQSVAFWCNPISGHATLYWYQQILGQGPKLLIQFQNNGVVDDSQLPKDRFSAERLKGVDSTLKIQPAKLEDSAVYLCASSPRDRGSYEQYFGPGTRLTVT.

This clonotype occurred many times. The J gene is TRBJ2-7, the V gene TRBV5-5; D not resolved. V gave up 4 bases and J gave up 6 bases, with 26 bases separating them. Germline CDR1 reads SGHKS; CDR2 reads YYEKEE (reference sequence). CDR3 length: 17 amino acids. Here the CDR3 DNA reads TGTGCCAGCAGCCAAACCTACGGTCTGCGAGAGTCTTCCGAGCAGTACTTC. This encodes CASSQTYGLRESSEQYF.